This is a list of T cell receptor beta chains from one sample in a study of cytomegalovirus exposure and HLA in healthy donors. Sequencing was performed with immunoSEQ multiplex PCR; in TCRdb, only in-frame clones are kept and a portion is missing. The data hold 100,000 to 150,000 clones, with more than 65% observed a single time. Sequencing was done on a sample of PBMCs. The receptors shown here come from a woman aged 18-29 years in good health and CMV-seropositive. The CDR3 runs from the conserved cysteine through the conserved F or W. Fields, in order: clone size, V gene, D gene, J gene, CDR3 DNA, CDR3 protein. D genes are given only for firm matches. Part of the rows lack a size; the others show once, few, many or a class for expanded clones.

size: NA
V: TRBV5-5
D: NA
J: TRBJ2-7
DNA: TGTGCCAGCAGCTTGGCCGGCTCCTACGAGCAGTACTTC
CDR3: CASSLAGSYEQYF

size: NA
V: TRBV6-1
D: NA
J: TRBJ1-2
DNA: TGTGCCAGCAGTGAGTTCGGTCACTATGGCTACACCTTC
CDR3: CASSEFGHYGYTF

size: NA
V: TRBV29-1
D: TRBD2
J: TRBJ2-5
DNA: TGCAGCCTACTCTTCGGGGGGGAGACCCAGTACTTC
CDR3: CSLLFGGETQYF

size: NA
V: TRBV28
D: NA
J: TRBJ1-5
DNA: TGTGCCAGCAGTTTATCGGGGGGCAGACAGCCCCAGCATTTT
CDR3: CASSLSGGRQPQHF

size: NA
V: TRBV6-1
D: TRBD1
J: TRBJ1-4
DNA: TGTGCCAGCAGGGGAGGGACAGGGGAAGAAAAACTGTTTTTT
CDR3: CASRGGTGEEKLFF

size: NA
V: TRBV5-1
D: NA
J: TRBJ2-1
DNA: TGCGCCAGCAGCTTGGCAAGGGCGGGACCGTTAAACAATGAGCAGTTCTTC
CDR3: CASSLARAGPLNNEQFF

size: NA
V: TRBV6-5
D: NA
J: TRBJ1-5
DNA: TGTGCCAGCAGATCAGGAGGGGATCAGCCCCAGCATTTT
CDR3: CASRSGGDQPQHF

size: NA
V: TRBV5-1
D: NA
J: TRBJ2-7
DNA: TGCGCCAGCCGTAGCTACGAGCAGTACTTC
CDR3: CASRSYEQYF

size: NA
V: TRBV7-9
D: TRBD2
J: TRBJ2-3
DNA: TGTGCCAGCAGCTTAGGGGGGGGGATCGGCACAGATACGCAGTATTTT
CDR3: CASSLGGGIGTDTQYF

size: NA
V: TRBV7-2
D: TRBD2
J: TRBJ2-7
DNA: TGTGCCAGCAGCTCAGGACCGGGACTAAACTACGAGCAGTACTTC
CDR3: CASSSGPGLNYEQYF

size: NA
V: TRBV2
D: NA
J: TRBJ2-7
DNA: TGTGCCAGCTCTGGACAGACAAAATACGAGCAGTACTTC
CDR3: CASSGQTKYEQYF

size: NA
V: TRBV7-9
D: TRBD1
J: TRBJ2-7
DNA: TGTGCCAGCAGCGTCCGGGACAGTGCCTCCTACGAGCAGTACTTC
CDR3: CASSVRDSASYEQYF

size: NA
V: TRBV6-4
D: NA
J: TRBJ2-2
DNA: TGTGCCAGCAGTGACTCACAGGGATACACCGGGGAGCTGTTTTTT
CDR3: CASSDSQGYTGELFF

size: NA
V: TRBV2
D: TRBD1
J: TRBJ1-5
DNA: TGTGCCAGCAGTCAGGGGGCGGGTCAGCCCCAGCATTTT
CDR3: CASSQGAGQPQHF

size: NA
V: TRBV6-6
D: NA
J: TRBJ1-5
DNA: TGTGCCAGCACCCCAGGGAGGGGAAAAGATCAGCCCCAGCATTTT
CDR3: CASTPGRGKDQPQHF

size: NA
V: TRBV4-1
D: NA
J: TRBJ1-1
DNA: TGCGCCAGCAGCCAATCTGGGGAGTACACTGAAGCTTTCTTT
CDR3: CASSQSGEYTEAFF

size: few
V: TRBV25-1
D: NA
J: TRBJ1-1
DNA: TGTGCCAGCAGACCGGCAGGGGTTTACACTGAAGCTTTCTTT
CDR3: CASRPAGVYTEAFF

size: NA
V: TRBV18
D: TRBD2
J: TRBJ2-1
DNA: TGTGCCAGCTCACCCCGAGGCGGGGGAGATCACAATGAGCAGTTCTTC
CDR3: CASSPRGGGDHNEQFF

size: NA
V: TRBV5-5
D: TRBD1
J: TRBJ2-2
DNA: TGTGCCAGCAGCTTAGGGACAGAGAACACCGGGGAGCTGTTTTTT
CDR3: CASSLGTENTGELFF

size: NA
V: TRBV10-3
D: TRBD2
J: TRBJ2-5
DNA: TGTGCCATCAGTGACGTAGTAGCGGGGGGTTCGGAGACCCAGTACTTC
CDR3: CAISDVVAGGSETQYF

size: NA
V: TRBV19
D: NA
J: TRBJ1-2
DNA: TGTGCCAGTAGTATACTCGGCAGTTACGGAGACTATGGCTACACCTTC
CDR3: CASSILGSYGDYGYTF

size: NA
V: TRBV9
D: TRBD2
J: TRBJ2-1
DNA: TGTGCCAGCAGCCCACGGGGAGGGATGAATAATGAGCAGTTCTTC
CDR3: CASSPRGGMNNEQFF

size: NA
V: TRBV4-1
D: TRBD1
J: TRBJ2-5
DNA: TGCGCCAGCAGCCAAGAAAAAGGGGGCTCCCAAGAGACCCAGTACTTC
CDR3: CASSQEKGGSQETQYF

size: NA
V: TRBV5-6
D: TRBD1
J: TRBJ1-5
DNA: TGTGCCAGCAGCATAGGGACAGGGGGCGACAATCAGCCCCAGCATTTT
CDR3: CASSIGTGGDNQPQHF

size: once
V: TRBV10-3
D: TRBD2
J: TRBJ2-2
DNA: TGTGCCAGCAGTTACGCTAGCGGGGGAACCGGGGAGCTGTTTTTT
CDR3: CASSYASGGTGELFF

size: NA
V: TRBV14
D: TRBD1
J: TRBJ2-4
DNA: TGTGCCAGCAGCTCGACAGGGAGTACCAAAAACATTCAGTACTTC
CDR3: CASSSTGSTKNIQYF

size: NA
V: TRBV10-3
D: TRBD2
J: TRBJ2-1
DNA: TGTGCCATCAGCGGGACTAGCGGGGTATCTGAGCAGTTCTTC
CDR3: CAISGTSGVSEQFF

size: few
V: TRBV18
D: NA
J: TRBJ2-3
DNA: TGTGCCAGCTCCCCGGGGGAAAACACAGATACGCAGTATTTT
CDR3: CASSPGENTDTQYF

size: NA
V: TRBV19
D: TRBD1
J: TRBJ1-5
DNA: TGTGCCAGTAGTCTAAGGACAGGGGAGGTAAATCAGCCCCAGCATTTT
CDR3: CASSLRTGEVNQPQHF

size: NA
V: TRBV19
D: TRBD1
J: TRBJ1-5
DNA: TGTGCCAGTAGCCCGGGACAGGGGGCTCCCGGGCAGCCCCAGCATTTT
CDR3: CASSPGQGAPGQPQHF

size: NA
V: TRBV7-3
D: NA
J: TRBJ2-5
DNA: TGTGCCAGCAGCTTAGACATGGAAGAGACCCAGTACTTC
CDR3: CASSLDMEETQYF